This T cell receptor beta chain derives from a study of T cells in Graves' hyperthyroidism and ophthalmopathy. The source material, RNA transcripts, was used to amplify TCR beta CDR3 regions. HTBI primers were the set used in a first-round RT-PCR of the TCR CDR3. From the multiplex PCR reads, TCRdb called clonotypes with MiXCR, one entry per CDR3 protein. The sample includes roughly 330,000 distinct CDR3 sequences, 16% of them seen just once. This clonotype was detected many times. The definition of stable Graves' hyperthyroidism was no ophthalmopathy progression within 18 months. Hyperthyroidism was newly diagnosed in patients aged 18 to 65 (duration under 2 months). CDR3 size: 11 residues. The germline V gene encodes CDR1 DFQATT and CDR2 SNEGSKA (reference sequence). Trimming removed 4 bases from V and 8 bases from J, with 11 bases in between.

The TCR was taken from a man aged 25-40 years with Graves' hyperthyroidism. The chain employs TRBV20-1 and TRBJ2-5; D gene uncertain. Material: blood. The CDR3 coding sequence is TGCAGTGCTATTGACTTCTCTACCCAGTACTTC. It encodes CSAIDFSTQYF.